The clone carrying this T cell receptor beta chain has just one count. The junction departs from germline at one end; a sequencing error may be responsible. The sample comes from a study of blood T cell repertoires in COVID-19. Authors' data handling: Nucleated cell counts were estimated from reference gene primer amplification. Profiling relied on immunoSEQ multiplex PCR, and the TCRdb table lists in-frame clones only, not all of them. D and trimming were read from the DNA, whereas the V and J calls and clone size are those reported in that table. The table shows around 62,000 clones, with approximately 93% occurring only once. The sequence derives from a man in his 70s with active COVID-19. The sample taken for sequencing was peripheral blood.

Here the CDR3 DNA reads TGTGCCAGCAGTGATTATAGCGGGGGAGGGAACAATGAGCATTTCTTC. Translating it yields CASSDYSGGGNNEHFF. The chain combines TRBV25-1 with TRBJ2-1; the match to TRBD2 covers 9 bases. Germline lookup yields CDR1 MGHDK and CDR2 SYGVNS. The CDR3 loop spans 16 amino acids.